These 15 T cell receptor beta chains originate from one sample sequenced in a study of T cells after yellow fever vaccination (dated 2019 in TCRdb). Library preparation was by 5' RACE. The sequencing machine was an Illumina HiSeq 2500. The raw public reads went through TCRdb reprocessing: fastp at Q25, MiXCR clone calling, in-frame beta chains kept. Merged by CDR3 protein, the rows form single entries marked with the most common genes and DNA. The sample includes about 630,000 distinct CDR3 sequences, with 9% to 15% observed a single time. More than 13% of the sample is taken by the ten largest. The sample's treatment or condition, from its label and the paper: live attenuated yellow fever vaccine strain. This specimen was PBMCs, taken on the day of the yellow fever booster vaccination. These receptors came from a man younger than 40 who received the YFV17D yellow fever vaccine.

The rearrangement uses TRBV6-1 and TRBJ2-1; D gene ambiguous. The CDR3 loop spans 16 amino acids. Germline CDR1 is MNHNS and CDR2 is SASEGT. V was trimmed by 7 bases and J by 0 bases, leaving 16 bases between them. As DNA, the CDR3 is TGTGCCAGCACCCGTCACCAGACGAGCTCCTACAATGAGCAGTTCTTC. Protein: CASTRHQTSSYNEQFF.

This clonotype appeared once. This chain links TRBV7-2 with TRBJ1-2; possibly TRBD1 for D (5 bases). V shed 5 bases and J shed 7 bases, with 14 bases lying between them. Germline CDR1 and CDR2: SGHTA and FQGNSA. CDR3 size: 13 residues. This chain's CDR3 is CASSPGTYIGYTF. The CDR3 nucleotides read TGTGCCAGCAGCCCCGGGACGTACATTGGCTACACCTTC.

This clonotype occurred a few times. V and J are TRBV30 and TRBJ1-1; no firm D call. CDR3 length: 13 residues. Trimming took off 3 bases at V and 2 bases at J, with 10 bases between the two ends. Looked up from germline, CDR1 is GTSNPN and CDR2 is SVGIG (reference sequence). The CDR3 spells CAWRLGGNTEAFF. The CDR3 region has the DNA TGTGCCTGGAGATTGGGCGGCAACACTGAAGCTTTCTTT.

This rearrangement joins TRBV19 to TRBJ2-3, with a weak D call TRBD2 (6 bases). The CDR3 totals 14 residues. V gave up 9 bases and J gave up 1 base, with 14 bases separating them. Germline V CDR1 and CDR2: LNHDA, SQIVND (reference sequence). CDR3 nucleotides: TGTGCCAGCCATGACGGGAGCGGCACAGATACGCAGTATTTT. It encodes CASHDGSGTDTQYF. The variable domain in full, completed from reference TRBV19 and TRBJ2-3, reads DGGITQSPKYLFRKEGQNVTLSCEQNLNHDAMYWYRQDPGQGLRLIYYSQIVNDFQKGDIAEGYSVSREKKESFPLTVTSAQKNPTAFYLCASHDGSGTDTQYFGPGTRLTVL.

This clonotype was detected a few times. This chain uses TRBV20-1 with TRBJ2-2, with TRBD2 matching over 11 bases. V gave up 5 bases and J gave up 2 bases; unmatched junction bases: 4. The CDR3 runs to 15 residues. CDR1 and CDR2 from the germline V gene are DFQATT and SNEGSKA (reference sequence). CDR3 amino acids: CSAAGTSGNTGELFF. Written as DNA, the CDR3 is TGCAGTGCTGCTGGGACTAGCGGTAACACCGGGGAGCTGTTTTTT.

In this sample, this clonotype turned up a few times. The chain joins TRBV3-1 to TRBJ2-1, with a weak D call TRBD2 (5 bases). Germline CDR1 LGHDT, CDR2 YNNKEL (reference sequence). The CDR3 totals 12 residues. V lost 2 bases and J lost 9, with 8 bases in between. CDR3: CASSQIGLEQFF. The CDR3 coding sequence is TGTGCCAGCAGCCAAATAGGACTTGAGCAGTTCTTC.

This clonotype was recorded at least ten times. The rearrangement links TRBV19 to TRBJ2-7; 12 bases fit TRBD2. The CDR3 extends over 15 amino acids. Trimming removed 8 bases from V and 6 bases from J; junction bases left unmatched: 11. Germline V CDR1 and CDR2: LNHDA, SQIVND (reference sequence). Written as DNA, the CDR3 is TGTGCCAGTTCCTTCTTACTAGCGGGAGGTGCCGAGCAGTACTTC. It codes for CASSFLLAGGAEQYF.

This clonotype came up many times. This chain connects TRBV18 to TRBJ2-2; TRBD1 matches 8 bases. CDR1 and CDR2 from the germline V gene are KGHSH and LQKENI. The CDR3 has 14 amino acids. V was pared by 3 bases and J by 5 bases, with 2 bases of the junction left unmatched. CDR3 sequence: CASSPDRDTGELFF. The CDR3, as DNA: TGTGCCAGCTCACCGGACAGGGATACCGGGGAGCTGTTTTTT.

This chain connects TRBV5-4 to TRBJ1-2; TRBD1 matches at 8 bases. V gave up 4 bases and J gave up 7 bases; unmatched junction bases: 6. The germline V gene has CDR1 SGHNT and CDR2 YYREEE (reference sequence). CDR3 size: 13 residues. The CDR3 reads CASSRTGSIGYTF. The CDR3 nucleotides read TGTGCCAGCAGCCGGACAGGGTCGATTGGCTACACCTTC.

In this sample, this clonotype turned up a few times. V is TRBV6-2 or TRBV6-3 and J is TRBJ2-5; unclear D gene. V was clipped by 4 bases and J by 2 bases, with 8 bases between them. The CDR3 has 13 amino acids. Germline CDR1 and CDR2: MNHEY and SVGEGT. CDR3 residues: CASSWFSQETQYF. DNA for the CDR3: TGTGCCAGCAGTTGGTTTTCTCAAGAGACCCAGTACTTC.

This chain links TRBV3-1 with TRBJ1-1; D is possibly TRBD1 (6 bases). V dropped 2 bases and J dropped 4 bases, with 11 bases sitting between them. Germline CDR1 and CDR2: LGHDT and YNNKEL (reference sequence). The CDR3 is made up of 14 amino acids. The CDR3: CASSQTGRPTEAFF. The CDR3, as DNA: TGTGCCAGCAGCCAAACAGGGAGGCCCACTGAAGCTTTCTTT.

This clonotype came up a few times. The rearrangement uses TRBV14 and TRBJ1-1; D not resolved. Trimming left V 3 bases short and J 5 bases short, with 13 bases between. Per germline, CDR1 SGHDN and CDR2 FVKESK. The CDR3 is 14 residues long. CDR3 protein: CASSHNPPGTEAFF. The CDR3 coding sequence is TGTGCCAGCAGCCACAACCCCCCGGGGACTGAAGCTTTCTTT.

This clonotype appeared a few times. The rearrangement joins TRBV20-1 to TRBJ1-2; D is perhaps TRBD1 (5 bases). The CDR3 length is 14 residues. The germline V gene encodes CDR1 DFQATT and CDR2 SNEGSKA (reference sequence). V gave up 0 bases and J gave up 1 base, with 9 bases separating them. The CDR3: CSARDRGYNYGYTF. The CDR3 DNA sequence: TGCAGTGCTAGAGATCGGGGGTATAACTATGGCTACACCTTC.

The table lists this clonotype with a few counts. This chain uses TRBV5-4 with TRBJ2-1; 10 nucleotides align to TRBD2. The V gene's germline CDR1 is SGHNT and CDR2 YYREEE (reference sequence). This CDR3 region has 14 residues. The J segment lost 5 bases and the V segment lost 7 bases, leaving 6 bases of the junction unmatched. Here the CDR3 DNA reads TGTGCCAGCCGTACAGGACTAGCGGACAATGAGCAGTTCTTC. Amino acid sequence: CASRTGLADNEQFF.

This clonotype has just one count. The DNA of the CDR3 is TGCAGCGTGAAAGGACAGGAAAGCTCCTACAATGAGCAGTTCTTC. Encoded protein: CSVKGQESSYNEQFF. This sequence joins TRBV29-1 and TRBJ2-1; 7 bases match TRBD1. Germline CDR1 reads SQVTM; CDR2 reads ANQGSEA. The CDR3 is 15 residues long. J was trimmed by 0 bases and V by 6 bases; bases with no gene match: 8.